This is a list of T cell receptor beta chains from one sample in a study of technical replicates of blood from several donors. Assay: immunoSEQ multiplex PCR; the TCRdb copy retains only in-frame clones and omits some. This sample has about 76,000 clones, with around nine tenths found just once. What was sequenced was T cells isolated from PBMCs. Receptors were obtained from a human donor in good health. Both conserved end residues are trimmed from each CDR3.

v_gene: TRBV19
j_gene: TRBJ1-3
CDR3aa: ASSIRGRNTIY

v_gene: TRBV4-1
j_gene: TRBJ1-1
CDR3aa: ASSLMRELLTEAF

v_gene: TRBV5-1
j_gene: TRBJ2-1
CDR3aa: ASANGNSGDNEQF

v_gene: TRBV5-5
j_gene: TRBJ1-5
CDR3aa: ASSHDSPNQPQH

v_gene: TRBV5-1
j_gene: TRBJ2-7
CDR3aa: ASSLTPGDRGYEQY

v_gene: TRBV6-5
j_gene: TRBJ2-3
CDR3aa: ASSLLAGMTDTQY

v_gene: TRBV6-6
j_gene: TRBJ2-5
CDR3aa: ASSSGQQETQY

v_gene: TRBV7-7
j_gene: TRBJ2-5
CDR3aa: ASRRGQDPQETQY

v_gene: TRBV27
j_gene: TRBJ1-5
CDR3aa: ASSRTGRDQPQH

v_gene: TRBV12-5
j_gene: TRBJ2-6
CDR3aa: ASGLEADSGANVLT

v_gene: TRBV2
j_gene: TRBJ2-7
CDR3aa: ASGTGIYEQY